Each of the 31 T cell receptor beta chains below was sequenced from the same sample in a study of human T cells and chemical hapten exposure. TCRdb reanalysed the RACE reads using MiXCR and keeps one entry per CDR3 protein. The data contain about 69,000 distinct CDR3 sequences, around 30% of them singletons. The sample's time point: patch test 1, 2 weeks after DPC sensitization. The treatment is: therapeutic diphenylcyclopropenone sensitization with weekly scalp DPC. The sample consisted of whole blood, taken in connection with sensitization to the hapten diphenylcyclopropenone (DPC). The receptors were gathered from a man aged 35-49 years with alopecia areata. Some clones in this sample may be carry-over from other donors' samples.

This clonotype was picked up many times. The CDR3 loop is CSASAGNGYTF. Written as DNA, the CDR3 is TGCAGTGCTAGTGCGGGGAATGGCTACACCTTC. The gene calls are TRBV20-1 and TRBJ1-2; no reliable D call. V shed 3 bases and J shed 6 bases, with 8 bases lying between them. CDR3 length equals 11 residues. Germline loops: CDR1 DFQATT, CDR2 SNEGSKA (reference sequence).

The V call is TRBV24-1, the J call TRBJ2-3, with 10 nucleotides matching TRBD2. The germline V gene encodes CDR1 KGHDR and CDR2 SFDVKD. The CDR3 has 13 residues. Trimming took 9 bases from V and 4 from J; bases not matched to a gene: 3. The CDR3 DNA sequence: TGTGCCACCTCGGGACTAGCGCCAGATACGCAGTATTTT. Translating it yields CATSGLAPDTQYF.

This chain links TRBV2 with TRBJ2-7; 9 bases agree with TRBD1. Trimming cost V 8 bases and J 4 bases; bases outside gene matches: 6. CDR1 SNHLY and CDR2 FYNNEI come from the germline V gene. The CDR3 is made up of 13 amino acids. The CDR3 bases are TGTGCCAGCTCCGGGACAGGGAAGTACGAGCAGTACTTC. This gives the protein CASSGTGKYEQYF.

The sample holds a few counts of this clonotype. The chain carries TRBV12-3 or TRBV12-4 and TRBJ2-1; possibly TRBD1 for D (5 bases). The CDR3 is 15 amino acids. The V gene lost 5 bases and the J gene lost 6 bases, with 17 bases spanning the gap. CDR3 sequence reads: CASSSRQSLGNEQFF. The DNA for the CDR3 is TGTGCCAGCAGTAGCAGACAGTCCCTTGGCAATGAGCAGTTCTTC.

Here the CDR3 DNA reads TGTGCCAGCAGCTCAGCGGGAGTCGCAGATACGCAGTATTTT. It encodes CASSSAGVADTQYF. The chain recombines TRBV3-1 with TRBJ2-3, with 8 bases lining up with TRBD2. Germline V gene data show CDR1 as LGHDT and CDR2 as YNNKEL (reference sequence). This CDR3 comprises 14 residues. The V gene end was trimmed by 5 bases and the J gene end by 4 bases; junction bases not matched to a gene: 5.

A few counts support this clonotype. The chain combines TRBV20-1 with TRBJ2-7; 11 bases are a match to TRBD2. The V gene end was trimmed by 5 bases and the J gene end by 4 bases; junction bases not matched to a gene: 4. Germline CDR1 DFQATT, CDR2 SNEGSKA (reference sequence). The CDR3 is 13 residues long. The CDR3 spells CSALLAGDYEQYF. DNA of the CDR3: TGCAGTGCTCTACTAGCGGGGGATTACGAGCAGTACTTC.

The table lists this clonotype with a few counts. V and J are TRBV12-3 or TRBV12-4 and TRBJ1-1; tentatively, D is TRBD1 (5 bases). Trimming pared 6 bases from V and 6 bases from J, leaving 8 bases between. The length of the CDR3 is 11 residues. In DNA, the CDR3 is TGTGCCAGCAGCCGGGGGTCTGAAGCTTTCTTT. This sequence encodes CASSRGSEAFF.

The J gene is TRBJ2-3, the V gene TRBV20-1; possible D gene TRBD1, 7 bases. V was cut by 1 base and J by 3 bases, with 11 bases left in between. Germline V gene sequence: CDR1 DFQATT, CDR2 SNEGSKA (reference sequence). This CDR3 spans 14 amino acids. In DNA form, the CDR3 reads TGCAGTGCTAGAGCCCAGGGGGGAACAGATACGCAGTATTTT. Translation: CSARAQGGTDTQYF.

This clonotype showed up just a few times. The J gene is TRBJ1-1, the V gene TRBV5-6; D unclear. This CDR3 region has 15 residues. Trimming removed 7 bases from V and 1 base from J, with 17 bases in between. The germline V gene encodes CDR1 SGHDT and CDR2 YYEEEE. CDR3 DNA sequence: TGTGCCAGCGGGAACCTGGCCACCTCGAACACTGAAGCTTTCTTT. It translates to CASGNLATSNTEAFF.

The CDR3 DNA sequence: TGTGCCAGTAAGATAGCGGGTTCATCCTACGAGCAGTACTTC. It codes for CASKIAGSSYEQYF. The rearrangement links TRBV19 to TRBJ2-7; the match to TRBD2 covers 7 bases. V lost 7 bases, J lost 1 base, and 7 bases stayed unmatched. Germline V lookup: CDR1 LNHDA, CDR2 SQIVND (reference sequence). The CDR3 totals 14 residues.

The chain employs TRBV4-1 and TRBJ2-7; TRBD2 is a possible D gene (6 bases). The germline gives CDR1 MGHRA, CDR2 YSYEKL. The CDR3 has 14 residues. Trimming pared 2 bases from V and 8 bases from J, leaving 16 bases between. CDR3 region: CASSQIEGGDKQYF. The CDR3 nucleotides read TGCGCCAGCAGCCAAATCGAGGGAGGAGATAAGCAGTACTTC.

This clonotype was seen a few times. CDR3 in DNA: TGTGCCAGCAGTGAGACAGGGGGCCTTCCGAATGAGCAGTTCTTC. Amino acids: CASSETGGLPNEQFF. The chain links TRBV6-4 to TRBJ2-1; 10 bases line up with TRBD1. Trimming removed 3 bases from V and 7 bases from J; junction bases left unmatched: 6. Germline V gene lookup returns CDR1 MRHNA and CDR2 SNTAGT. This CDR3 comprises 15 residues.

This chain connects TRBV5-5 to TRBJ2-5; no reliable D call. The V end lost 6 bases, the J end lost 0 bases, and 12 bases lay between the germline ends. The CDR3 loop spans 14 amino acids. Germline CDR1 is SGHKS and CDR2 is YYEKEE (reference sequence). The CDR3 DNA reads TGTGCCAGCACCCCCCTCTGGTACCAAGAGACCCAGTACTTC. Amino acids: CASTPLWYQETQYF.

The V and J genes are TRBV27 and TRBJ1-4, with TRBD1 as a possible D gene (5 bases). Trimming took 5 bases from V and 8 from J, leaving 15 bases between them. CDR3 size: 14 residues. Germline V gene sequence: CDR1 MNHEY, CDR2 SMNVEV (reference sequence). This CDR3 is CASSPHREGEKLFF. The DNA for the CDR3 is TGTGCCAGCAGTCCACACCGAGAGGGGGAAAAACTGTTTTTT.

This clonotype was detected a few times. V gene TRBV9 combines with J gene TRBJ2-2; 14 positions match TRBD2. The CDR3 spans 17 residues. CDR1 and CDR2 from the germline V gene are SGDLS and YYNGEE. V shed 3 bases and J 4 bases; nucleotides not matched to a gene: 5. The CDR3 nucleotides read TGTGCCAGCAGCGCCCGGACTAGCGGGAGGATCACCGGGGAGCTGTTTTTT. This translates into CASSARTSGRITGELFF.

This clonotype was detected once. J is TRBJ2-7 and V is TRBV6-6; the D is unclear. Germline-derived CDR1 and CDR2 are MNHNY and SVGAGI (reference sequence). The CDR3 consists of 12 residues. Trimming shortened V by 2 bases and J by 1 base, and 3 bases separated the two germline ends. DNA of the CDR3: TGTGCCAGCAGTTACACTTCCTACGAGCAGTACTTC. Encoded protein: CASSYTSYEQYF.

Only a few counts were recorded for this clonotype. The genes are TRBV6-1 and TRBJ1-1; D not certain. The V gene lost 6 bases and the J gene lost 1 base, with 12 bases spanning the gap. The CDR3 runs 14 residues. Germline V lookup: CDR1 MNHNS, CDR2 SASEGT. CDR3 nucleotide sequence: TGTGCCAGCAGAATCTCAGCCTCGAACACTGAAGCTTTCTTT. It is translated as CASRISASNTEAFF.

This clonotype was picked up a small number of times. This chain connects TRBV20-1 to TRBJ1-2; 9 positions match TRBD1. The CDR3 spans 13 residues. Unmatched junction bases numbered 3, after V lost 3 bases and J lost 4 bases. Germline V gene data show CDR1 as DFQATT and CDR2 as SNEGSKA (reference sequence). The CDR3 nucleotides are TGCAGTGCTAGTACAGGGGGCTCCTATGGCTACACCTTC. Translating gives CSASTGGSYGYTF.

This clonotype showed up just a few times. The chain joins TRBV6-2 or TRBV6-3 to TRBJ2-7; D is perhaps TRBD2 (6 bases). V was clipped by 7 bases and J by 3 bases, with 13 bases between them. The CDR3 consists of 13 residues. Germline CDR1 is MNHEY and CDR2 is SVGEGT. The CDR3 nucleotides are TGTGCCAGCACCGTAGGGAGGCTCTACGAGCAGTACTTC. Encoded protein: CASTVGRLYEQYF.

The CDR3 bases are TGTGCCAGCAGTTCTATAACAACCGGAGGACTAGCGGGAGGGCCGGGCACAGATACGCAGTATTTT. This encodes CASSSITTGGLAGGPGTDTQYF. The chain joins TRBV6-6 to TRBJ2-3, with TRBD2 matching 15 bases. Germline V gives CDR1 MNHNY, CDR2 SVGAGI (reference sequence). This CDR3 is 22 amino acids long. Germline trimming cut 4 bases from V and 1 base from J; bases unmatched to any gene: 18.

V is TRBV2 and J is TRBJ2-7; a weak D match, TRBD2 (6 bases). V was clipped by 3 bases and J by 4 bases, with 16 bases between them. Looked up from germline, CDR1 is SNHLY and CDR2 is FYNNEI. This CDR3 contains 15 residues. DNA of the CDR3: TGTGCCAGCAGTGAGATGGTAGCGGAACCATACGAGCAGTACTTC. Encoded protein: CASSEMVAEPYEQYF.

In this sample, this clonotype turned up a few times. V gene TRBV27 combines with J gene TRBJ2-7; D is unclear. Germline assignment: CDR1 MNHEY and CDR2 SMNVEV (reference sequence). CDR3 length equals 12 residues. The V and J ends lost 3 bases and 7 bases respectively, with 10 bases between them. The CDR3 DNA reads as TGTGCCAGCAGTTTCGTGAACCGGGAGCAGTACTTC. As protein: CASSFVNREQYF.

This clonotype was seen just once. The V gene is TRBV10-3, the J gene TRBJ1-1, with 9 positions matching TRBD1. Germline V gene data show CDR1 as ENHRY and CDR2 as SYGVKD. The CDR3 spans 14 residues. Unmatched junction bases numbered 8, after V lost 11 bases and J lost 1 base. CDR3 sequence reads: CAVCPGQGNTEAFF. DNA for the CDR3: TGTGCCGTATGCCCGGGACAGGGGAACACTGAAGCTTTCTTT.

This clonotype is deemed medium-sized. The chain is built from TRBV6-1 and TRBJ2-7; TRBD1 is a possible D gene (5 bases). Looked up from germline, CDR1 is MNHNS and CDR2 is SASEGT. The CDR3 extends over 16 amino acids. V was shortened by 2 bases and J by 6 bases, with 20 bases between the two germline ends. CDR3 region: CASSERARMGLGEQYF. CDR3 coding DNA: TGTGCCAGCAGTGAACGGGCGCGCATGGGGCTGGGCGAGCAGTACTTC.

This clonotype was detected a few times. The chain joins TRBV12-3 or TRBV12-4 to TRBJ2-7; the D is unclear. V was pared by 3 bases and J by 3 bases, with 12 bases between. The length of the CDR3 is 14 residues. The CDR3 DNA reads TGTGCCAGCAGTTTCCCAGGTTCCTACTACGAGCAGTACTTC. Translation gives CASSFPGSYYEQYF.

The chain recombines TRBV6-5 with TRBJ1-4; D unclear. V was pared by 6 bases and J by 0 bases, with 8 bases between. The length of the CDR3 is 14 residues. Germline V CDR1 and CDR2: MNHEY, SVGAGI. The CDR3: CASRRVATNEKLFF. For the CDR3, the DNA is TGTGCCAGCAGGCGTGTTGCAACTAATGAAAAACTGTTTTTT.

The chain is built from TRBV6-2 or TRBV6-3 and TRBJ2-7, with D hard to call. Germline CDR1 MNHEY, CDR2 SVGEGT. V lost 6 bases and J lost 6, with 12 bases in between. This CDR3 has 12 residues. In DNA form, the CDR3 reads TGTGCCAGCAGCACGAGCCCGCCCGAGCAGTACTTC. Its protein is CASSTSPPEQYF.

This clonotype was observed a handful of times. The genes are TRBV27 and TRBJ2-3, with 8 bases that match TRBD1. V lost 5 bases, J lost 2 bases, and 6 bases stayed unmatched. The CDR3 totals 15 residues. The germline gives CDR1 MNHEY, CDR2 SMNVEV (reference sequence). The CDR3 here is CASSTNRGNTDTQYF. In nucleotides, the CDR3 is TGTGCCAGCAGTACGAACAGGGGGAACACAGATACGCAGTATTTT.

This clonotype was picked up a small number of times. The CDR3 nucleotides are TGTGCCAGCAGTACGGACAGGGCTAACTATGGCTACACCTTC. It is translated as CASSTDRANYGYTF. V is TRBV27 and J is TRBJ1-2; TRBD1 matches at 8 bases. Germline trimming cut 5 bases from V and 0 bases from J; bases unmatched to any gene: 2. Germline CDR1 reads MNHEY; CDR2 reads SMNVEV (reference sequence). The CDR3 is 14 amino acids.

This clonotype was detected a few times. The chain has TRBV5-5 and TRBJ2-7; D ambiguous. Deletions cut 1 base from V and 3 bases from J, with 14 bases between. Germline V gene lookup returns CDR1 SGHKS and CDR2 YYEKEE (reference sequence). The CDR3 runs 15 residues. This chain's CDR3 is CASSLSPGSVYEQYF. CDR3 nucleotide sequence: TGTGCCAGCAGCTTGTCACCCGGCTCGGTCTACGAGCAGTACTTC.

The chain uses TRBV12-3 or TRBV12-4 and TRBJ2-7; D perhaps matches TRBD2 (5 bases). Trimming removed 8 bases at V and 3 bases at J, with 11 bases between. The CDR3 is 12 residues long. CDR3 coding DNA: TGTGCCAGCCGGGGAACCCACTACGAGCAGTACTTC. Its translation is CASRGTHYEQYF.